This TCR beta chain was sequenced in a study of blood T cell repertoires in COVID-19. Looked up from germline, CDR1 is KGHDR and CDR2 is SFDVKD. The V segment lost 3 bases and the J segment 1 base; nucleotides outside the gene matches: 9. The CDR3 has 18 amino acids. Methods used by the authors: Estimation of nucleated cell counts relied on the amplification of reference gene primers. TCRdb's copy holds only in-frame clones and misses some; the assay was immunoSEQ multiplex PCR. V and J calls and clone size come straight from that table; D and trimming were deduced from the DNA. The data show 250,000 to 300,000 clones, around 89% seen once.

Sequencing used PBMCs or T cells enriched from blood (not recorded which). The TCR originated in a man aged 40-55 years who had recovered from COVID-19. V usage is TRBV24-1 and J usage is TRBJ2-1; TRBD2 matches 9 bases. The chain's CDR3 is CATSDAGQAGGSYNEQFF. In DNA, the CDR3 is TGTGCCACCAGTGATGCTGGCCAAGCGGGAGGATCCTACAATGAGCAGTTCTTC.